This T cell receptor beta chain was identified during a study of cytomegalovirus exposure and HLA in healthy donors. Study-wide findings and caveats: Most TCR sequences proved rare, with some public TCRs found in many donors. A list of approximately 160 TCR beta chains associated with cytomegalovirus was given.

In regard to this clone: What it recognizes is unknown.

The repertoire was sequenced with immunoSEQ multiplex PCR; TCRdb's copy has only in-frame clones and lacks some. The sample consists of approximately 190,000 clones, 75% to 90% of them appearing once. Losses at the gene ends were 5 bases for V and 10 bases for J; bases not matched to a gene: 16. Per germline, CDR1 MNHEY and CDR2 SMNVEV (reference sequence). The CDR3 covers 16 residues. The TCR was taken from a man aged 18 to 30 in good health and CMV-seropositive. Specimen: PBMCs. The gene calls are TRBV27 and TRBJ1-4, with 7 positions matching TRBD1. CDR3 in DNA: TGTGCCAGCAGTCCGACGCGACAGGGTCAAGCCCCAAAACTGTTTTTT. It translates to CASSPTRQGQAPKLFF.